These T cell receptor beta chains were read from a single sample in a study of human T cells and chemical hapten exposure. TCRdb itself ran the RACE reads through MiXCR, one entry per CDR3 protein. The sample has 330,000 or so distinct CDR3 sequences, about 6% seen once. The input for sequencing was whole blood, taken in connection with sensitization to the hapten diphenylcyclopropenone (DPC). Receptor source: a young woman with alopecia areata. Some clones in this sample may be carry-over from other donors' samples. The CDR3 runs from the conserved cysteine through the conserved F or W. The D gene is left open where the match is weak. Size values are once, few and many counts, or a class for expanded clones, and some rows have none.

CDR3 protein: CASSLAMQGEAFF; CDR3 DNA: TGTGCCAGCAGCTTAGCGATGCAGGGAGAAGCTTTCTTT; V gene: TRBV7-9; clone size: many; J gene: TRBJ1-1; D gene: .
CDR3 protein: CASTHIRQGAGSPEAFF; CDR3 DNA: TGTGCCAGCACACATATAAGACAGGGTGCAGGGAGCCCTGAAGCTTTCTTT; V gene: TRBV7-9; clone size: few; J gene: TRBJ1-1; D gene: TRBD1
CDR3 protein: CASNAIGQFYNEQFF; CDR3 DNA: TGCGCCAGCAACGCAATCGGACAGTTCTACAATGAGCAGTTCTTC; V gene: TRBV5-1; clone size: .; J gene: TRBJ2-1; D gene: .
CDR3 protein: CASSHTQGAGNTEAFF; CDR3 DNA: TGTGCCAGCAGTCACACCCAGGGGGCTGGGAACACTGAAGCTTTCTTT; V gene: TRBV12-3/TRBV12-4; clone size: many; J gene: TRBJ1-1; D gene: TRBD1
CDR3 protein: CASSTGLPPYNYGYTF; CDR3 DNA: TGTGCCAGCAGCACGGGTCTACCACCCTATAACTATGGCTACACCTTC; V gene: TRBV7-9; clone size: many; J gene: TRBJ1-2; D gene: .
CDR3 protein: CASSPGQLRDSPLHF; CDR3 DNA: TGTGCCAGCTCACCAGGACAGCTTCGGGATTCACCCCTCCACTTT; V gene: TRBV18; clone size: few; J gene: TRBJ1-6; D gene: .
CDR3 protein: CASLSGLAGTGELFF; CDR3 DNA: TGTGCCAGCTTAAGTGGGCTAGCGGGCACCGGGGAGCTGTTTTTT; V gene: TRBV2; clone size: few; J gene: TRBJ2-2; D gene: TRBD2
CDR3 protein: CASSSGLAWETQYF; CDR3 DNA: TGTGCCAGCAGCTCTGGACTAGCATGGGAGACCCAGTACTTC; V gene: TRBV7-2; clone size: .; J gene: TRBJ2-5; D gene: TRBD2
CDR3 protein: CSASTTDTQYF; CDR3 DNA: TGCAGTGCTAGTACAACAGATACGCAGTATTTT; V gene: TRBV20-1; clone size: .; J gene: TRBJ2-3; D gene: .
CDR3 protein: CASSPADISPLHF; CDR3 DNA: TGTGCCAGCTCACCTGCGGATATTTCACCCCTCCACTTT; V gene: TRBV18; clone size: .; J gene: TRBJ1-6; D gene: .
CDR3 protein: CAIHSGDFDEQYF; CDR3 DNA: TGTGCCATCCATAGCGGGGATTTTGACGAGCAGTACTTC; V gene: TRBV10-3; clone size: many; J gene: TRBJ2-7; D gene: TRBD2
CDR3 protein: CASSYDRGGSPLHF; CDR3 DNA: TGTGCCAGCAGTTACGACAGGGGTGGTTCACCCCTCCACTTT; V gene: TRBV6-6; clone size: many; J gene: TRBJ1-6; D gene: TRBD1
CDR3 protein: CAGSRADYEQYF; CDR3 DNA: TGTGCCGGGTCCCGAGCGGACTACGAGCAGTACTTC; V gene: TRBV28; clone size: few; J gene: TRBJ2-7; D gene: .
CDR3 protein: CASSSHDRSYNYGYTF; CDR3 DNA: TGTGCCAGCAGTTCTCATGACCGCTCGTACAACTATGGCTACACCTTC; V gene: TRBV28; clone size: many; J gene: TRBJ1-2; D gene: .
CDR3 protein: CASSLGRHNEQFF; CDR3 DNA: TGTGCCAGCAGCTTAGGACGGCACAATGAGCAGTTCTTC; V gene: TRBV7-2; clone size: few; J gene: TRBJ2-1; D gene: .
CDR3 protein: CASSLVTGGNTEAFF; CDR3 DNA: TGTGCCAGCAGTTTAGTAACAGGGGGGAACACTGAAGCTTTCTTT; V gene: TRBV28; clone size: few; J gene: TRBJ1-1; D gene: TRBD1
CDR3 protein: CASSQDLTGGVRNTIYF; CDR3 DNA: TGTGCCAGCAGCCAAGATCTAACAGGGGGCGTGAGGAACACCATATATTTT; V gene: TRBV3-1; clone size: many; J gene: TRBJ1-3; D gene: TRBD1
CDR3 protein: CASSGGQESNQPQHF; CDR3 DNA: TGTGCCAGCAGTGGGGGACAGGAGAGCAATCAGCCCCAGCATTTT; V gene: TRBV2; clone size: few; J gene: TRBJ1-5; D gene: TRBD1
CDR3 protein: CASSDGTVSNQPQHF; CDR3 DNA: TGTGCCAGCAGTGACGGGACAGTAAGCAATCAGCCCCAGCATTTT; V gene: TRBV6-6; clone size: many; J gene: TRBJ1-5; D gene: TRBD1
CDR3 protein: CASSIKTGVYEQYF; CDR3 DNA: TGTGCCAGCAGTATCAAAACAGGGGTCTACGAGCAGTACTTC; V gene: TRBV12-3/TRBV12-4; clone size: .; J gene: TRBJ2-7; D gene: TRBD1
CDR3 protein: CSAHGTSGELAKNIQYF; CDR3 DNA: TGCAGTGCCCACGGGACTAGCGGGGAGTTAGCCAAAAACATTCAGTACTTC; V gene: TRBV20-1; clone size: many; J gene: TRBJ2-4; D gene: TRBD2
CDR3 protein: CASSLRYREGAFF; CDR3 DNA: TGTGCCAGCAGTTTAAGGTACAGGGAGGGGGCTTTCTTT; V gene: TRBV12-3/TRBV12-4; clone size: many; J gene: TRBJ1-1; D gene: .
CDR3 protein: CASSYWADRGSEQYF; CDR3 DNA: TGTGCCAGCAGTTACTGGGCGGACAGGGGGTCCGAGCAGTACTTC; V gene: TRBV6-7; clone size: .; J gene: TRBJ2-7; D gene: TRBD1
CDR3 protein: CASSPTGVSGNTIYF; CDR3 DNA: TGTGCCAGCAGCCCGACAGGGGTTTCTGGAAACACCATATATTTT; V gene: TRBV7-9; clone size: .; J gene: TRBJ1-3; D gene: TRBD1
CDR3 protein: CASGLVAKSEAGAQPDTQYF; CDR3 DNA: TGTGCTAGTGGTTTGGTCGCGAAGTCGGAGGCGGGGGCACAGCCAGATACGCAGTATTTT; V gene: TRBV12-5; clone size: few; J gene: TRBJ2-3; D gene: .
CDR3 protein: CASSQASLSGNAIYF; CDR3 DNA: TGTGCCAGCAGCCAGGCCAGCCTCTCTGGAAACGCCATATATTTT; V gene: TRBV4-2; clone size: many; J gene: TRBJ1-3; D gene: .
CDR3 protein: CASSHSQRNTEAFF; CDR3 DNA: TGTGCCAGCAGCCACTCCCAGAGGAACACTGAAGCTTTCTTT; V gene: TRBV6-2/TRBV6-3; clone size: many; J gene: TRBJ1-1; D gene: .
CDR3 protein: CASSPYPSGSPSTDTQYF; CDR3 DNA: TGTGCCAGCTCACCCTATCCTAGCGGGAGCCCTAGCACAGATACGCAGTATTTT; V gene: TRBV18; clone size: few; J gene: TRBJ2-3; D gene: TRBD2
CDR3 protein: CASSSNNLASWPTDTQYF; CDR3 DNA: TGCGCCAGCAGCTCAAACAACCTAGCGTCCTGGCCTACAGATACGCAGTATTTT; V gene: TRBV5-1; clone size: many; J gene: TRBJ2-3; D gene: .
CDR3 protein: CSASHPAGGRDEQFF; CDR3 DNA: TGCAGTGCTAGCCACCCAGCGGGGGGGCGGGATGAGCAGTTCTTC; V gene: TRBV20-1; clone size: .; J gene: TRBJ2-1; D gene: TRBD2
CDR3 protein: CASSQVGLTAADTQYF; CDR3 DNA: TGCGCCAGCAGCCAAGTCGGTTTGACAGCCGCAGATACGCAGTATTTT; V gene: TRBV4-3; clone size: many; J gene: TRBJ2-3; D gene: .
CDR3 protein: CASSRGTVTKNIQYF; CDR3 DNA: TGCGCCAGCAGCCGAGGGACAGTCACCAAAAACATTCAGTACTTC; V gene: TRBV5-1; clone size: few; J gene: TRBJ2-4; D gene: TRBD1
CDR3 protein: CASSQGAGANVLTF; CDR3 DNA: TGCGCCAGCAGTCAGGGGGCTGGGGCCAACGTCCTGACTTTC; V gene: TRBV23-1; clone size: many; J gene: TRBJ2-6; D gene: .
CDR3 protein: CASSLRYRALEAFF; CDR3 DNA: TGTGCCAGCAGCTTAAGATACAGGGCTCTTGAAGCTTTCTTT; V gene: TRBV7-2; clone size: .; J gene: TRBJ1-1; D gene: .
CDR3 protein: CSVQTGEGWYEQYF; CDR3 DNA: TGCAGTGTCCAGACAGGGGAAGGTTGGTACGAGCAGTACTTC; V gene: TRBV20-1; clone size: many; J gene: TRBJ2-7; D gene: TRBD1
CDR3 protein: CATGKGNEQFF; CDR3 DNA: TGTGCCACCGGCAAGGGCAATGAGCAGTTCTTC; V gene: TRBV24-1; clone size: .; J gene: TRBJ2-1; D gene: .
CDR3 protein: CASSQVMENTEAFF; CDR3 DNA: TGCGCCAGCAGCCAAGTGATGGAGAACACTGAAGCTTTCTTT; V gene: TRBV4-3; clone size: few; J gene: TRBJ1-1; D gene: .
CDR3 protein: CASSLGAGTDYGYTF; CDR3 DNA: TGCGCCAGCAGCTTAGGAGCCGGGACAGACTATGGCTACACCTTC; V gene: TRBV5-1; clone size: few; J gene: TRBJ1-2; D gene: TRBD1
CDR3 protein: CASSFRTGSYGYTF; CDR3 DNA: TGTGCCAGCAGTTTTCGGACAGGGAGCTATGGCTACACCTTC; V gene: TRBV12-3/TRBV12-4; clone size: many; J gene: TRBJ1-2; D gene: TRBD1
CDR3 protein: CASSSYRAEAFF; CDR3 DNA: TGTGCCAGCAGCTCTTACAGGGCTGAAGCTTTCTTT; V gene: TRBV7-8; clone size: few; J gene: TRBJ1-1; D gene: .